The source of this T cell receptor (beta chain) is a study of T cell repertoires in cytomegalovirus infection. Across the study: Both a matching HLA type and CMV infection were indicated by public TCR beta signatures. Findings of the study overall: Cumulative frequency of public TCR beta families picked out carriers of CMV plus the relevant HLA. CMV-specific HLA-C-restricted TCR beta clonotypes dominated the ex vivo response.

V was trimmed by 5 bases and J by 1 base, leaving 15 bases between them. CDR3 length equals 15 residues. Germline V CDR1 and CDR2: SGDLS, YYNGEE. MiXCR, applied by TCRdb to the reads, yields one record per CDR3 protein. The top ten hold around 64% of the sample, which has roughly 200,000 distinct CDR3 sequences, approximately 38% seen once. To note about this clonotype: Its matching antigen is unknown.

The receptor was isolated from a human donor in good health (CMV status not recorded). Some clones in this sample may be carry-over from other donors' samples. This sequence joins TRBV9 and TRBJ1-1; perhaps TRBD1 as D (6 bases). This material consisted of CD8+ T cells from cultured PBMCs, taken from culture after CMV antigen stimulation. The CDR3 DNA reads as TGTGCCAGCAGTTCGGGGGGGGCCTGGAACACTGAAGCTTTCTTT. Translated, it gives CASSSGGAWNTEAFF. Complete variable domain (other parts from reference TRBV9 and TRBJ1-1): DSGVTQTPKHLITATGQRVTLRCSPRSGDLSVYWYQQSLDQGLQFLIQYYNGEERAKGNILERFSAQQFPDLHSELNLSSLELGDSALYFCASSSGGAWNTEAFFGQGTRLTVV.